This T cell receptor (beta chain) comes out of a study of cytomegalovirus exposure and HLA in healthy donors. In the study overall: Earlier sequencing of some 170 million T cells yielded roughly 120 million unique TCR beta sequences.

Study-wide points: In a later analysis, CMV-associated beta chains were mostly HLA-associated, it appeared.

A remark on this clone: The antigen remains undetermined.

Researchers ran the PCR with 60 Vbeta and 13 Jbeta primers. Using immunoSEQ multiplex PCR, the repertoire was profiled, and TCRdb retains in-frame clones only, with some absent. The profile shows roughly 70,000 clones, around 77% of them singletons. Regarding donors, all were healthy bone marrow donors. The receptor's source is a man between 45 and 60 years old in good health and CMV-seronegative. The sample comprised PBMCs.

The CDR3 region has the DNA TGTGCCAGCAGTTTTATAAACAGGGTAGGGGAAGCTTTCTTT. The encoded protein is CASSFINRVGEAFF. The rearrangement links TRBV27 to TRBJ1-1; tentatively, D is TRBD1 (6 bases). V lost 3 bases and J 8 bases, leaving 16 bases between the germline ends. CDR1 MNHEY and CDR2 SMNVEV come from the germline V gene (reference sequence). There are 14 residues in the CDR3.